This T cell receptor (beta chain) was retrieved from a study of a mutant IDH1 vaccine in newly diagnosed glioma. Background on the study: Earlier care involved radiotherapy, temozolomide, or both, and the majority received both. Study-level results: There seemed to be no relation between pseudoprogression and changes in top peripheral T cell clonotypes. Detectable vaccine-induced immune responses arose in around 95% of patients.

Assay: immunoSEQ multiplex PCR; the TCRdb copy retains only in-frame clones and omits some. The table lists 45,000 to 65,000 clones, approximately 80% of them singletons, with roughly 18% in the top ten. The time point denotes: baseline, week 1 (first vaccination visit). Treatment here: pre-vaccination baseline after standard-of-care therapy. Astrocytomas that were new, WHO grade 3 or 4, IDH1-mutant and ATRX-lost were present in the donors. Turning to this clone: Its matching antigen is unknown.

The CDR3 runs 16 residues. Trimming pared 0 bases from V and 0 bases from J, leaving 6 bases between. CDR1 and CDR2 (germline): MNHEY, SVGAGI. The sequencing here drew on PBMCs, taken from a glioma patient treated with radiotherapy, temozolomide or both. This TCR was sampled from a man aged 18 to 29 with glioma. This chain joins TRBV6-5 and TRBJ2-6; no reliable D call. This CDR3 is CASSYSGSSGANVLTF. The CDR3 nucleotides are TGTGCCAGCAGTTACTCTGGTAGCTCTGGGGCCAACGTCCTGACTTTC.